This TCR beta chain was observed in a study of radiation and T cells in renal cell carcinoma. Time point given: baseline pretreatment blood. Described treatment: 15 Gy SBRT to primary tumor, nephrectomy 4 weeks later. Blood was sampled at baseline, 2 weeks and 4 weeks after SBRT. This renal cell carcinoma was of the clear cell type. Profiled with immunoSEQ multiplex PCR; TCRdb holds only in-frame clones, not every one. The sample has approximately 110,000 clones; around 83% are singletons. Details on this clone: One end of the junction is discordant with germline, which a read error may explain.

The CDR3 covers 15 residues. Per germline, CDR1 SGHDT and CDR2 YYEEEE. The sequence was obtained from a woman in her sixties with renal cell carcinoma. This specimen consisted of blood, obtained from a patient whose treatment included radiotherapy and nephrectomy. The chain employs TRBV5-6 and TRBJ1-2; the D is unclear. In DNA, the CDR3 is TGTGCCAGCAACTTGATAGTCTTCACAGACTATGGCTACACCTTC. Amino acid sequence: CASNLIVFTDYGYTF.